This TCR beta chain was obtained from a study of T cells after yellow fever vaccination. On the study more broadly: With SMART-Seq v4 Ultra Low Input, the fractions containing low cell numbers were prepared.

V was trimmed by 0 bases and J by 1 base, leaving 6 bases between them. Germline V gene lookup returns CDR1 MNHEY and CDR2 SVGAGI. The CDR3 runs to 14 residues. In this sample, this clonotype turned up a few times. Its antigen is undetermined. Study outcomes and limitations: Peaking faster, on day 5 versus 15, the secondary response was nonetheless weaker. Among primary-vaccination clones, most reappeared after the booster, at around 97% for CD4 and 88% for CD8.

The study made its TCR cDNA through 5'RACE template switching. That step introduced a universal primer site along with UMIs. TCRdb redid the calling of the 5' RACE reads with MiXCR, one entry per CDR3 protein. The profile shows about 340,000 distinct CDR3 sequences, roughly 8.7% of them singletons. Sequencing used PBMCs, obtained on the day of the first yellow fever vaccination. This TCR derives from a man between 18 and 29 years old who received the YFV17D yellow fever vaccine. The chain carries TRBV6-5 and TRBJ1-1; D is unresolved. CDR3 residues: CASSYSVANTEAFF. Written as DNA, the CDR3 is TGTGCCAGCAGTTACTCAGTGGCGAACACTGAAGCTTTCTTT.